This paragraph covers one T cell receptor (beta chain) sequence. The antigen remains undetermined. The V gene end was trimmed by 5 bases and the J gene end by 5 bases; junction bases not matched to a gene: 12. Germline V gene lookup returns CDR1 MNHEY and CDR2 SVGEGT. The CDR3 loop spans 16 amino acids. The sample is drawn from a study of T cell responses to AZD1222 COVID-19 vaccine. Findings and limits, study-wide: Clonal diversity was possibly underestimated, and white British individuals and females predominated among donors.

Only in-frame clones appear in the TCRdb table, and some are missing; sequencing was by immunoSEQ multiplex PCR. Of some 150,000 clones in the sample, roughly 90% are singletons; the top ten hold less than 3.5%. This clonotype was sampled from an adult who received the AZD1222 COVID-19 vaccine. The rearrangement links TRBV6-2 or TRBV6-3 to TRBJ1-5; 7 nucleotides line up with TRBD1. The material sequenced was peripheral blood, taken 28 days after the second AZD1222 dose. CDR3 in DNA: TGTGCCAGCAGTACCCAACTACAGGGGTACCATCAGCCCCAGCATTTT. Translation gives CASSTQLQGYHQPQHF.